This entry lists 28 T cell receptor beta chains sequenced from one sample in a study of T cell changes during pregnancy in multiple sclerosis. Method: immunoSEQ multiplex PCR; TCRdb's copy keeps in-frame clones and lacks some. The data show 30,000 to 45,000 clones, 88% seen once. Specimen: CD4+ T cells from peripheral blood mononuclear cells, collected before pregnancy. The receptors originated from a female donor with multiple sclerosis, enrolled in a pregnancy study.

The V call is TRBV5-1, the J call TRBJ1-1; D possibly corresponds to TRBD1 (6 bases). CDR1 is SGHRS, CDR2 YFSETQ, per germline. The V and J ends lost 4 bases and 2 bases respectively, with 12 bases between them. The CDR3 extends over 14 amino acids. CDR3 region: CASSTSRGNTEAFF. The CDR3 DNA follows: TGCGCCAGCAGCACCTCCAGGGGTAACACTGAAGCTTTCTTT.

The V call is TRBV6-9, the J call TRBJ2-5; 7 bases align to TRBD1. V gave up 6 bases and J gave up 2 bases; unmatched junction bases: 12. Germline CDR1 MNHGY, CDR2 SVAAGI. CDR3 size: 16 residues. CDR3 in amino acids: CASSSRQGMWQETQYF. The CDR3 region has the DNA TGTGCCAGCAGCTCTAGACAGGGTATGTGGCAAGAGACCCAGTACTTC.

The chain couples TRBV10-3 to TRBJ1-1; 7 bases are a match to TRBD1. Trimming removed 1 base from V and 6 bases from J; junction bases left unmatched: 8. Per germline, CDR1 ENHRY and CDR2 SYGVKD. The CDR3 sequence is 15 residues long. The CDR3 here is CAISEWTGGKAEAFF. CDR3 coding DNA: TGTGCCATCAGTGAGTGGACAGGCGGGAAGGCTGAAGCTTTCTTT.

The chain links TRBV7-9 to TRBJ2-1; TRBD1 matches 7 bases. Germline CDR1 is SEHNR and CDR2 is FQNEAQ (reference sequence). Trimming removed 5 bases from V and 4 bases from J; junction bases left unmatched: 14. The CDR3 has 17 amino acids. This CDR3 reads CASSISLGTAPYNEQFF. CDR3 sequence (DNA): TGTGCCAGCAGCATTTCGCTCGGGACAGCTCCTTACAATGAGCAGTTCTTC.

This chain uses TRBV5-1 with TRBJ2-4, with D unclear. Germline CDR1 and CDR2: SGHRS and YFSETQ. The CDR3 runs to 16 residues. V lost 2 bases and J 2 bases, leaving 14 bases between the germline ends. The CDR3 reads CASSLVEESPKNIQYF. For the CDR3, the DNA is TGCGCCAGCAGCTTAGTCGAGGAAAGTCCCAAAAACATTCAGTACTTC.

By sample share, this clone is medium-sized. The V gene is TRBV28, the J gene TRBJ2-1, with 8 bases that match TRBD2. This CDR3 spans 14 amino acids. Trimming removed 8 bases from V and 2 bases from J; junction bases left unmatched: 5. Germline loops: CDR1 MDHEN, CDR2 SYDVKM. The DNA of the CDR3 is TGTGCCAGCTGGAGCGGGAGAACCTACAATGAGCAGTTCTTC. Translated, it gives CASWSGRTYNEQFF.

The chain couples TRBV15 to TRBJ1-1; 9 nucleotides agree with TRBD1. Per germline, CDR1 LNHNV and CDR2 YYDKDF (reference sequence). The CDR3 consists of 18 residues. J gave up 0 bases and V 3 bases, and 11 bases lay outside the gene matches. For the CDR3, the DNA is TGTGCCACCAGCAGTTTCTTCCGGGACAGGGTGATGAACACTGAAGCTTTCTTT. It specifies CATSSFFRDRVMNTEAFF.

This clone was seen just once. The chain links TRBV5-4 to TRBJ2-2; 7 bases line up with TRBD1. The V gene end was trimmed by 4 bases and the J gene end by 2 bases; junction bases not matched to a gene: 5. CDR3 length equals 15 residues. Germline CDR1 reads SGHNT; CDR2 reads YYREEE (reference sequence). The CDR3 sequence: CASSPGTANTGELFF. The CDR3 DNA follows: TGTGCCAGCAGCCCCGGGACAGCTAACACCGGGGAGCTGTTTTTT.

The genes are TRBV2 and TRBJ2-1; 12 positions match TRBD2. The CDR3 has 16 amino acids. Germline values: CDR1 SNHLY, CDR2 FYNNEI. Trimming took 3 bases from V and 4 from J; bases not matched to a gene: 4. The CDR3 here is CASSEWLAGGYNEQFF. The CDR3 nucleotides read TGTGCCAGCAGTGAGTGGCTAGCGGGAGGGTACAATGAGCAGTTCTTC.

The genes are TRBV5-5 and TRBJ2-7, with D perhaps matching TRBD2 (5 bases). The CDR3 is made up of 14 amino acids. Germline CDR1 SGHKS, CDR2 YYEKEE (reference sequence). V lost 2 bases and J lost 5, with 14 bases in between. The CDR3, as DNA: TGTGCCAGCAGCTTCGGAGGCGGGTCGAACGAGCAGTACTTC. Protein: CASSFGGGSNEQYF.

V and J are TRBV4-3 and TRBJ1-1, with 7 bases matching TRBD1. The V gene end was trimmed by 0 bases and the J gene end by 4 bases; junction bases not matched to a gene: 8. The germline gives CDR1 LGHNA, CDR2 YSLEER. The CDR3 loop spans 16 amino acids. CDR3 region: CASSQDTTGSGTEAFF. CDR3 bases: TGCGCCAGCAGCCAAGATACGACAGGGTCGGGCACTGAAGCTTTCTTT.

Remarks on this clone: One end of the junction does not line up with germline, which may come from a read error. The chain combines TRBV6-1 with TRBJ1-1; D gene uncertain. The CDR3 contains 12 residues. CDR1 and CDR2 from the germline V gene are MNHNS and SASEGT. As DNA, the CDR3 is TGTGCCAGCAGAGAAGGCGCCACTGAAGCTTTCTTT. It specifies CASREGATEAFF.

This chain links TRBV7-9 with TRBJ1-4; D ambiguous. Germline assignment: CDR1 SEHNR and CDR2 FQNEAQ (reference sequence). With 6 bases removed from V and 3 bases from J, the gap between germline ends came to 8 bases. The CDR3 contains 13 residues. In nucleotides, the CDR3 is TGTGCCAGCAGTGCGAGGGCTAATGAAAAACTGTTTTTT. As protein: CASSARANEKLFF.

DNA of the CDR3: TGTGCCAGCAGTGACCCAAATCAGCCCCAGCATTTT. Translation: CASSDPNQPQHF. The chain uses TRBV2 and TRBJ1-5; D is undetermined. The CDR3 loop spans 12 amino acids. Trimming took off 3 bases at V and 4 bases at J, with 4 bases between the two ends. The germline CDR1 and CDR2 sequences are SNHLY and FYNNEI.

The V and J genes are TRBV7-3 and TRBJ2-3, with D maybe TRBD2 (6 bases). V lost 5 bases, J lost 5 bases, and 20 bases lay in between. CDR1 and CDR2 from the germline V gene are SGHTA and FQGTGA. The length of the CDR3 is 16 residues. The CDR3 sequence: CASSPAGRTAGDTQYF. In DNA form, the CDR3 reads TGTGCCAGCAGCCCCGCGGGGCGGACCGCTGGAGATACGCAGTATTTT.

The chain joins TRBV19 to TRBJ2-5; 8 bases line up with TRBD1. The CDR3 runs 14 residues. The junction had 13 bases not matched to a gene; V was cut back by 11 bases and J by 5 bases. The germline V gene encodes CDR1 LNHDA and CDR2 SQIVND (reference sequence). This CDR3 is CAVSVTGVGETQYF. Written as DNA, the CDR3 is TGTGCCGTATCCGTGACAGGGGTCGGCGAGACCCAGTACTTC.

The rearrangement links TRBV9 to TRBJ1-3, with a tentative D call TRBD1 (5 bases). Trimming pared 3 bases from V and 6 bases from J, leaving 22 bases between. The CDR3 has 17 amino acids. Germline values: CDR1 SGDLS, CDR2 YYNGEE. The DNA of the CDR3 is TGTGCCAGCAGCGGACCGGGGGATTTGCGGATTCAAAACACCATATATTTT. Translating it yields CASSGPGDLRIQNTIYF.

Concerning this clone itself: Other nucleotide sequences from this sample produce the same CDR3. V is TRBV10-2 and J is TRBJ2-7; TRBD1 matches 8 bases. Germline values: CDR1 WSHSY, CDR2 SAAADI. V dropped 0 bases and J dropped 2; count of bases not matched to a gene: 3. The CDR3 totals 15 residues. The CDR3 is CASSESNRGTYEQYF. CDR3 DNA sequence: TGCGCCAGCAGTGAGTCAAACAGGGGGACCTACGAGCAGTACTTC.

This chain links TRBV10-1 with TRBJ2-3; TRBD1 aligns across 10 bases. The CDR3 consists of 13 residues. The ends lost 6 bases at V and 3 bases at J; junction bases unmatched: 0. Germline V gene sequence: CDR1 WNHNN, CDR2 SYGVQD (reference sequence). DNA for the CDR3: TGCGCCAGCAGGGGACAGGGGACAGATACGCAGTATTTT. Translation: CASRGQGTDTQYF.

This chain connects TRBV21-1 to TRBJ2-3; the table's D call, TRBD2, has no DNA check behind it. TRBV21-1 is designated a pseudogene. The CDR3 length is 13 residues. CDR3 sequence (DNA): TGTGCCAGCAGCAAAGAAATAACAGATACGCAGTATTTT. Protein: CASSKEITDTQYF.

The chain links TRBV1 to TRBJ2-7; the table's D gene call, TRBD2, was not cross checked with the DNA. TRBV1 is shown as a pseudogene. CDR3 length: 15 amino acids. Written as DNA, the CDR3 is TGCACCAGCAGCCAAGGGACTAGCGAGCCCTACGAGCAGTACTTC. This translates into CTSSQGTSEPYEQYF.

The V call is TRBV6-5, the J call TRBJ1-2; TRBD1 matches at 7 bases. CDR1 and CDR2 (germline): MNHEY, SVGAGI. The CDR3 runs to 13 residues. The V segment lost 6 bases and the J segment 8 bases; nucleotides outside the gene matches: 9. CDR3 DNA sequence: TGTGCCAGCAGGGGCACAGGGGTCAACGGCTACACCTTC. Amino acid sequence: CASRGTGVNGYTF.

This clone was detected only once. The rearrangement uses TRBV18 and TRBJ2-4; 11 bases align to TRBD2. Germline V lookup: CDR1 KGHSH, CDR2 LQKENI. The CDR3 totals 16 residues. V trimming: 3 bases; J trimming: 6 bases; junction bases outside the gene matches: 7. The CDR3 loop reads CASSPPTGLAVNIQYF. CDR3 DNA: TGTGCCAGCTCACCGCCCACGGGACTAGCGGTAAACATTCAGTACTTC.

This clone came up once. This chain uses TRBV6-1 with TRBJ1-4, with D perhaps matching TRBD1 (5 bases). Per the germline V gene, CDR1 is MNHNS and CDR2 is SASEGT. The CDR3 runs to 15 residues. Trimming took 4 bases from V and 5 from J, leaving 14 bases between them. CDR3 DNA: TGTGCCAGCAGTGGGAGGGACGCCCGGAATGAAAAACTGTTTTTT. Protein: CASSGRDARNEKLFF.

The chain uses TRBV9 and TRBJ2-5, with TRBD2 matching over 12 bases. V was clipped by 4 bases and J by 0 bases; unmatched bases: 7. This CDR3 has 17 residues. Per the germline V gene, CDR1 is SGDLS and CDR2 is YYNGEE. In DNA, the CDR3 is TGTGCCAGCAGCAACGGACTAGCGGGAAAGTACCAAGAGACCCAGTACTTC. Encoded protein: CASSNGLAGKYQETQYF.

This chain uses TRBV7-2 with TRBJ1-2, with unresolved D. Trimming took off 1 base at V and 2 bases at J, with 11 bases between the two ends. The CDR3 loop spans 15 amino acids. Germline V gene lookup returns CDR1 SGHTA and CDR2 FQGNSA. The CDR3 here is CASSLGEGQNYGYTF. The CDR3 region has the DNA TGTGCCAGCAGCTTAGGGGAGGGTCAGAACTATGGCTACACCTTC.

V and J are TRBV28 and TRBJ2-3; 12 bases agree with TRBD2. Germline CDR1 reads MDHEN; CDR2 reads SYDVKM. Losses at the gene ends were 2 bases for V and 0 bases for J; bases not matched to a gene: 9. CDR3 length: 19 amino acids. The CDR3, as DNA: TGTGCCAGCAGTTTAAGATTTGGGACTAGCGGGCCGAGCACAGATACGCAGTATTTT. Protein product: CASSLRFGTSGPSTDTQYF.

This chain uses TRBV19 with TRBJ2-3; 8 bases are a match to TRBD2. V was clipped by 6 bases and J by 1 base; unmatched bases: 0. This CDR3 has 13 amino acids. Germline V lookup: CDR1 LNHDA, CDR2 SQIVND (reference sequence). The CDR3 DNA follows: TGTGCCAGTAGAGCGGGAGGCACAGATACGCAGTATTTT. Translated: CASRAGGTDTQYF.